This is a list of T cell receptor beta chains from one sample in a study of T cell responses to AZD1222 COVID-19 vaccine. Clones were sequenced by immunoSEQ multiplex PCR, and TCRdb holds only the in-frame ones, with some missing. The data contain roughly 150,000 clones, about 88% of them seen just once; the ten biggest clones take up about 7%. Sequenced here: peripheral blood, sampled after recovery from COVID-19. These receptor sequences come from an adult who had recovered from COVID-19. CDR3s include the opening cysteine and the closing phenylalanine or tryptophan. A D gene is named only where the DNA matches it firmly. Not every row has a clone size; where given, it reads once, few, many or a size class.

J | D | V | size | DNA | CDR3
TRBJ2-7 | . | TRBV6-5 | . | TGTGCCAGCGGCAGCTACGAGCAGTACTTC | CASGSYEQYF
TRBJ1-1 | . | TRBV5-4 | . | TGTGCCAGCAGCCAGACTTACGGAAAAGCTTTCTTT | CASSQTYGKAFF
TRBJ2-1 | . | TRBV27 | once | TGTGCCAGCAGTTTCTTTCCCGCCAGGAAGAGTCACAATGAGCAGTTCTTC | CASSFFPARKSHNEQFF
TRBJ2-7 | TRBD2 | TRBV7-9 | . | TGTGCCAGCAGCTCTGATAGCGGGGTGGGGTACTCCTACGAGCAGTACTTC | CASSSDSGVGYSYEQYF
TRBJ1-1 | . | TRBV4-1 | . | TGCGCCAGCAGCCAAGAGGGGGGAATGAACACTGAAGCTTTCTTT | CASSQEGGMNTEAFF
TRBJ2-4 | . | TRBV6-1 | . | TGTGCCAGCAGTGAAGCGAGGGGGAGCGTAGCCAAAAACATTCAGTACTTC | CASSEARGSVAKNIQYF
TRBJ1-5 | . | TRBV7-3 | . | TGTGCCAGCAGCTTTGGCGTTAATCAGCCCCAGCATTTT | CASSFGVNQPQHF
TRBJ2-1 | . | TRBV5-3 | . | TGTGCCAGAAGCTTGAGGTCGAGCTCCTACAATGAGCAGTTCTTC | CARSLRSSSYNEQFF
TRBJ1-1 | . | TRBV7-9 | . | TGTGCCAGCAGCTTATACGGGGGTGAAGCTTTCTTT | CASSLYGGEAFF
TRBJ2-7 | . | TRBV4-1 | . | TGCGCCAGCAGCCAAACCCCCGCCAGAAACTCCTACGAGCAGTACTTC | CASSQTPARNSYEQYF
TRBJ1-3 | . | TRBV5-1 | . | TGCGCCAGCAGCTTGGCGGGAACTGGAAACACCATATATTTT | CASSLAGTGNTIYF
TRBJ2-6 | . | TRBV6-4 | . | TGTGCCAGCAGCGGGACTTCCGGGGCCAACGTCCTGACTTTC | CASSGTSGANVLTF
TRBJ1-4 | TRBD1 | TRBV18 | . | TGTGCCAGCTCACCTTGGGACAGTTTTAATGAAAAACTGTTTTTT | CASSPWDSFNEKLFF
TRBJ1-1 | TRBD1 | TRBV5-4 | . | TGTGCCAGCAGCTTCGGCGGGACAGGGGCCATGAACACTGAAGCTTTCTTT | CASSFGGTGAMNTEAFF
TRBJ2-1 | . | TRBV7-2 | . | TGTGCCAGCAGCCCCGGGACCCCCGCCTTTGAGCAGTTCTTC | CASSPGTPAFEQFF
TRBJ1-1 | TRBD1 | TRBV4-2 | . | TGTGCCAGCAGCCAAGGTGACAGGGACACTGAAGCTTTCTTT | CASSQGDRDTEAFF
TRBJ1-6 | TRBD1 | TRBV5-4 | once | TGTGCCAGCAGCTTCAGGGGGCAGGGCGATTCACCCCTCCACTTT | CASSFRGQGDSPLHF
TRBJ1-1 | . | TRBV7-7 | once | TGTGCCAGCAGCCCTTGGGCCGGAGCTGAAGCTTTCTTT | CASSPWAGAEAFF
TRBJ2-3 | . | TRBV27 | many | TGTGCCAGCAGTTTCTTTGGGATCACAGATACGCAGTATTTT | CASSFFGITDTQYF
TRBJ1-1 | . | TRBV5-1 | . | TGCGCCAGCAGCCTCGGGTCCCAGGCCATGAACACTGAAGCTTTCTTT | CASSLGSQAMNTEAFF
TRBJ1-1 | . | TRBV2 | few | TGTGCCAGCAGCCTTGCTAGTGGCACTGAAGCTTTCTTT | CASSLASGTEAFF
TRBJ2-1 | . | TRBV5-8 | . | TGTGCCAGCAGCTTGGTAGTGGGTGAGCAGTTCTTC | CASSLVVGEQFF
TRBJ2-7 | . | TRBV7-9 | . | TGTGCCAGCAGCTATTTGGAGGGGGAGCAGTACTTC | CASSYLEGEQYF
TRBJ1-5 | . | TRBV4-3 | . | TGCGCCAGCAGCCAAGGGGGGGATGGTCAGCCCCAGCATTTT | CASSQGGDGQPQHF
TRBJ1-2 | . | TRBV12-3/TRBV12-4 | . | TGTGCCAGCGGAATAAAACCTCGTGGCTACACCTTC | CASGIKPRGYTF
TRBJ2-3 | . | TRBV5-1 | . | TGCGCCAGCAGCTTGGGGACAACTAGCACAGATACGCAGTATTTT | CASSLGTTSTDTQYF
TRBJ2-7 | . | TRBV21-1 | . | TGTGCCAGCAGCAAAGCGCAGGACAGGGGGCGAGAGTCCTACGAGCAGTACTTC | CASSKAQDRGRESYEQYF
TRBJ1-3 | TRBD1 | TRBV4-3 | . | TGCGCCAGCAGCCAAGAACGGGGGACAGGGGGAAACACCATATATTTT | CASSQERGTGGNTIYF
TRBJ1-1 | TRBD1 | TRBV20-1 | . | TGCAGTGCTAGTCCTGACAGGGGAGGGACTGAAGCTTTCTTT | CSASPDRGGTEAFF
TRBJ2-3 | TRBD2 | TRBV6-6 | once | TGTGCCAGCAGTCCACTCAGCGGGGGGGTTTTTAGCACAGATACGCAGTATTTT | CASSPLSGGVFSTDTQYF
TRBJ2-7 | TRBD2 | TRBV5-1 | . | TGCGCCAGCAGGTTCTTAGCGGGCACCTACGAGCAGTACTTC | CASRFLAGTYEQYF
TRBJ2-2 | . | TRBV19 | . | TGTGCCAGTAGTATAGACTGGGGGTCCGGGGAGCTGTTTTTT | CASSIDWGSGELFF
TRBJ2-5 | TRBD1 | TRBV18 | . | TGTGCCAGCTCACCTGGACAGGGACAAGAGACCCAGTACTTC | CASSPGQGQETQYF